The 8 T cell receptor beta chains below all came from one sample that was sequenced in a study of T-cell reconstitution after alpha-beta-depleted transplantation in children. It was with unique molecular identifiers that the TCRbeta library was prepared. TCRdb reprocessed the PCR reads via MiXCR and lists one record per CDR3 protein. The table has 550,000 to 600,000 distinct CDR3 sequences, roughly 23% seen once. Source: PBMCs, mostly from graft donor cells, taken 360 days after TCRalphabeta/CD19-depleted stem cell transplant. The source of these receptors is a boy younger than two who had a stem cell transplant for acute myeloid leukemia, so the T cells may come from the graft donor.

This clonotype was detected only a few times. The chain carries TRBV20-1 and TRBJ2-7; 7 bases agree with TRBD2. CDR3 length equals 18 residues. Germline V gene lookup returns CDR1 DFQATT and CDR2 SNEGSKA (reference sequence). With V trimmed by 0 bases and J by 2 bases, 16 bases remained unmatched. The CDR3 DNA reads TGCAGTGCTAGAGATTGGGCCCGGGCTGGGGAGGGGACCTACGAGCAGTACTTC. This gives the protein CSARDWARAGEGTYEQYF.

This clonotype has a count of ten or more. The rearrangement links TRBV20-1 to TRBJ2-7; 7 bases fit TRBD1. Germline V lookup: CDR1 DFQATT, CDR2 SNEGSKA (reference sequence). The ends lost 5 bases at V and 3 bases at J; junction bases unmatched: 10. The CDR3 has 14 amino acids. CDR3 residues: CSARRDSSIYEQYF. The CDR3 coding sequence is TGCAGTGCTCGCCGGGACAGCTCGATCTACGAGCAGTACTTC.

This chain links TRBV7-3 with TRBJ2-2; D is perhaps TRBD1 (5 bases). V lost 6 bases, J lost 1 base, and 12 bases lay in between. The germline V gene has CDR1 SGHTA and CDR2 FQGTGA. The CDR3 is 15 residues long. The CDR3: CASSMTDQNTGELFF. Here the CDR3 DNA reads TGTGCCAGCAGTATGACAGACCAGAACACCGGGGAGCTGTTTTTT.

The CDR3 region has the DNA TGCAGTGCTAGAGCCGACAGGGTTGACGGCTACACCTTC. Residues: CSARADRVDGYTF. The rearrangement uses TRBV20-1 and TRBJ1-2, with 7 bases lining up with TRBD1. Trimming cost V 1 base and J 8 bases; bases outside gene matches: 7. This CDR3 comprises 13 residues. Germline-derived CDR1 and CDR2 are DFQATT and SNEGSKA (reference sequence).

There are many counts of this clonotype. J is TRBJ2-7 and V is TRBV4-3, with a tentative D call TRBD1 (6 bases). Germline values: CDR1 LGHNA, CDR2 YSLEER. The V and J ends lost 0 bases and 5 bases respectively, with 14 bases between them. The CDR3 is 15 residues long. The DNA of the CDR3 is TGCGCCAGCAGCCAAGACTACAGGGCCTGGGACGAGCAGTACTTC. Translated: CASSQDYRAWDEQYF.

This clonotype was counted between two and nine times. V usage is TRBV12-3 or TRBV12-4 and J usage is TRBJ2-1; 8 nucleotides agree with TRBD2. Trimming at V came to 6 bases and at J to 0 bases, leaving 13 bases not matched to a gene. The CDR3 runs 18 residues. CDR3 amino acids: CASRDVGGAFSSYNEQFF. Written as DNA, the CDR3 is TGTGCCAGCAGGGACGTCGGGGGGGCTTTTAGCTCCTACAATGAGCAGTTCTTC.

The V call is TRBV7-9, the J call TRBJ1-1; no definite D call. V was shortened by 7 bases and J by 0 bases, with 12 bases between the two germline ends. The CDR3 covers 14 residues. Germline values: CDR1 SEHNR, CDR2 FQNEAQ (reference sequence). CDR3 bases: TGTGCCAGCACCCGATTAGGCTTGAACACTGAAGCTTTCTTT. Translation: CASTRLGLNTEAFF.

This chain connects TRBV7-8 to TRBJ2-3, with 8 bases lining up with TRBD1. The V gene's germline CDR1 is SGHVS and CDR2 FQNEAQ. This CDR3 is 15 amino acids long. The V and J ends lost 4 bases and 3 bases, in that order; junction bases with no gene match: 6. CDR3 region: CASSSIQGATDTQYF. The DNA for the CDR3 is TGTGCCAGCAGCTCGATTCAGGGGGCGACAGATACGCAGTATTTT.